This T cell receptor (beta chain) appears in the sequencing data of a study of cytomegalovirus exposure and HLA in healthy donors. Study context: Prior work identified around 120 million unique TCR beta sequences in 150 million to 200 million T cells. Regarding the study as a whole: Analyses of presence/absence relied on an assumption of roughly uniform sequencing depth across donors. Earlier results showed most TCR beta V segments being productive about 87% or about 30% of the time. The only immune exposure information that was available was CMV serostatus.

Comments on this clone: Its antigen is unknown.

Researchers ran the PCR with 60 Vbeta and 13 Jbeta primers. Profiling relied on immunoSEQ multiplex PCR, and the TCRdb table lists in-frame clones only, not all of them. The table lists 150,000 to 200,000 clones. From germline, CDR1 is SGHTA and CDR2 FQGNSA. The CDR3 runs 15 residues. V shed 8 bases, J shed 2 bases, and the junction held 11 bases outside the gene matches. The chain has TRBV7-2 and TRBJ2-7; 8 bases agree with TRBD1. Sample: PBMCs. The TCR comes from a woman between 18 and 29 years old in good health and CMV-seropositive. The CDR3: CASGRNRGAAYEQYF. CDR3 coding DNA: TGTGCCAGCGGACGAAACAGGGGGGCCGCCTACGAGCAGTACTTC.